The clone carrying this T cell receptor (beta chain) was recorded at least ten times. Its antigen is as yet unknown. Overall study findings and caveats: The larger cohort examined one V-J beta rearrangement, not whole repertoires. Tumor Treg TCRs overlapped most with tumor naive CD4+ cells.

Constant-region reverse primers amplified full-length variable regions, followed by semi-nested Nested Universal Primer A PCR. Each CDR3 protein gets one entry after TCRdb re-called the 5' RACE reads with MiXCR. The profile shows around 34,000 distinct CDR3 sequences, 25% to 30% of them singletons. Treg sorting used a CD4+CD25+CD127-/low gate. Sequencing was performed on tumor-infiltrating Tregs sorted from the breast tumor. This clonotype originated in a female donor with breast cancer.

The CDR3 loop is CASSPATGTNYGYTF. CDR3 nucleotides: TGTGCCAGCAGCCCCGCGACGGGAACTAACTATGGCTACACCTTC. The chain employs TRBV5-4 and TRBJ1-2; D gene ambiguous. CDR1 SGHNT and CDR2 YYREEE come from the germline V gene (reference sequence). This CDR3 region has 15 residues. V was shortened by 4 bases and J by 0 bases, with 13 bases between the two germline ends.